Detailed here is one T cell receptor beta chain. The antigen is unknown. This record comes from a study of cytomegalovirus exposure and HLA in healthy donors. Study conclusions and caveats: Among the most significant clusters, several appeared linked to common viral pathogens in a later analysis. Some V segments (TRBV6-2 and TRBV6-3 among them) were excluded as indistinguishable.

Vbeta (60) and Jbeta (13) primers were used in the PCR. Measured with immunoSEQ multiplex PCR; TCRdb has only the in-frame clones, and not every one. The table records under 150,000 clones, 80% of them present only once. Donors likely had unrecorded immune exposures despite being nominally healthy when sampled. The CDR3 is made up of 16 amino acids. From germline, CDR1 is MNHNS and CDR2 SASEGT. The ends lost 0 bases at V and 2 bases at J; junction bases unmatched: 3. Material: PBMCs. The V gene is TRBV6-1, the J gene TRBJ2-7; 11 positions agree with TRBD2. The TCR originated in a man between 50 and 59 years old in good health and CMV-seronegative. As DNA, the CDR3 is TGTGCCAGCAGTGAAGCGCGACTAGCGGGACCCTACGAGCAGTACTTC. Its translation is CASSEARLAGPYEQYF.